This T cell receptor beta chain was recorded in a study of long-term antiretroviral therapy in people with HIV. This clone was observed once. Sequencing used immunoSEQ v3.0 at survey level. The repertoire was sequenced with immunoSEQ multiplex PCR; TCRdb's copy has only in-frame clones and lacks some. The sample consists of 30,000 to 35,000 clones, under 85% of them appearing once. Germline CDR1 is MNHEY and CDR2 is SMNVEV (reference sequence). The J segment lost 7 bases and the V segment lost 2 bases, leaving 5 bases of the junction unmatched. The CDR3 contains 15 residues. Every specimen provided 1-10 million cryopreserved PBMC before DNA extraction took place.

This sample comprised unsorted PBMCs, obtained 3 years after starting antiretroviral therapy. The chain uses TRBV27 and TRBJ1-5; 10 nucleotides align to TRBD1. The sequence derives from a man in his fifties or sixties with HIV. Here the CDR3 DNA reads TGTGCCAGCAGTTTAGAAGGGACAGGGGAACAGCCCCAGCATTTT. Amino acid sequence: CASSLEGTGEQPQHF.